One and the same sample provided the 27 T cell receptor beta chains below, sequenced in a study of T-cell reconstitution after alpha-beta-depleted transplantation in children (dated by TCRdb to 2016 to 2018). The library was obtained by PCR. The sample was run on an Illumina HiSeq 2500. TCR libraries were prepared with molecular barcoding, using unique molecular identifiers to normalize TCRbeta repertoire quantification. In-frame beta chains were kept once TCRdb had trimmed the public reads at Q25 with fastp and called clones with MiXCR. Merged by CDR3 protein, the rows form single entries marked with the most common genes and DNA. Present in this sample are about 400,000 distinct CDR3 sequences, around 21% of which were seen just once. The top ten clonotypes cover around 4% of the sample. This specimen was PBMCs from the stem cell graft donor, taken from the stem cell graft. Every receptor here comes from a human donor who donated a stem cell graft to a child with acute myeloid leukemia.

The chain couples TRBV12-3 or TRBV12-4 to TRBJ1-2; 7 bases align to TRBD1. V was clipped by 2 bases and J by 4 bases; unmatched bases: 7. CDR3 length: 15 residues. In DNA form, the CDR3 reads TGTGCCAGCAGTTTAAGACAGGGAGGCCCCTATGGCTACACCTTC. It specifies CASSLRQGGPYGYTF.

The rearrangement links TRBV11-3 to TRBJ2-2; possibly TRBD1 for D (6 bases). This CDR3 is 13 amino acids long. Per germline, CDR1 SGHNT and CDR2 YENEEA. Trimming pared 5 bases from V and 6 bases from J, leaving 10 bases between. Here the CDR3 reads CASSITGSGELFF. DNA of the CDR3: TGTGCCAGCAGCATAACAGGGTCCGGGGAGCTGTTTTTT.

The sample holds many counts of this clonotype. The chain is built from TRBV20-1 and TRBJ2-1; TRBD2 matches at 7 bases. V shed 6 bases, J shed 4 bases, and the junction held 9 bases outside the gene matches. Germline CDR1 is DFQATT and CDR2 is SNEGSKA (reference sequence). The CDR3 sequence is 14 residues long. Written as DNA, the CDR3 is TGCAGTGCAACCCTCGGGAGGACGTACAATGAGCAGTTCTTC. Residues: CSATLGRTYNEQFF.

This chain connects TRBV5-1 to TRBJ2-7, with D perhaps TRBD1 (6 bases). The CDR3 spans 15 residues. Looked up from germline, CDR1 is SGHRS and CDR2 is YFSETQ. Trimming removed 4 bases at V and 2 bases at J, with 16 bases between. This chain's CDR3 is CASSPGRQATYEQYF. The CDR3 DNA sequence: TGCGCCAGCAGCCCGGGACGACAGGCTACCTACGAGCAGTACTTC.

This clonotype was seen a handful of times. The J gene is TRBJ1-5, the V gene TRBV12-3 or TRBV12-4; no firm D call. The CDR3 extends over 12 amino acids. Trimming stripped 4 bases from V and 1 base from J, with 2 bases between. The CDR3 DNA sequence: TGTGCCAGCAGTTGGAGCAATCAGCCCCAGCATTTT. Translating it yields CASSWSNQPQHF.

The genes are TRBV4-1 and TRBJ1-5; no clear D gene. This CDR3 has 15 residues. Germline-derived CDR1 and CDR2 are MGHRA and YSYEKL. V was clipped by 1 base and J by 4 bases, with 11 bases between them. The CDR3 is CASSQVVGGNQPQHF. In nucleotides, the CDR3 is TGCGCCAGCAGCCAAGTGGTCGGAGGGAATCAGCCCCAGCATTTT.

This clonotype turned up a few times. The chain recombines TRBV20-1 with TRBJ1-4; D gene uncertain. V lost 3 bases to trimming and J lost 0 bases, with 14 bases between them. CDR1 DFQATT and CDR2 SNEGSKA come from the germline V gene (reference sequence). The CDR3 spans 16 residues. CDR3 DNA: TGCAGTGCTAGTCTCCCTATGGCAGCAACTAATGAAAAACTGTTTTTT. Translation gives CSASLPMAATNEKLFF.

The gene calls are TRBV6-7 and TRBJ2-1; TRBD2 matches at 11 bases. TRBV6-7 is an open reading frame whose function is uncertain. This CDR3 is built from 11 residues. V lost 6 bases and J lost 15; bases outside the gene matches: 4. The CDR3 nucleotides read TGTGCCAGCAGCCAAGGACTAGCGGGGTTCTTC. Amino acid sequence: CASSQGLAGFF.

This clonotype was counted ten times or more. The J gene is TRBJ2-5, the V gene TRBV5-1; D is ambiguous. The V end lost 3 bases, the J end lost 1 base, and 7 bases lay between the germline ends. The CDR3 length is 13 residues. CDR1 is SGHRS and CDR2 is YFSETQ in the germline V gene. This chain's CDR3 is CASSYGAQETQYF. The CDR3 DNA sequence: TGCGCCAGCAGCTATGGTGCCCAAGAGACCCAGTACTTC.

This clonotype appeared a single time. This may arise from a read error, as a much more abundant clone is one base away. This chain connects TRBV29-1 to TRBJ2-1, with D perhaps TRBD1 (6 bases). V was pared by 3 bases and J by 9 bases, with 15 bases between. Germline CDR1 and CDR2: SQVTM and ANQGSEA. The CDR3 is made up of 13 amino acids. In DNA, the CDR3 is TGCAGCGTTGATAGGGGGATAGACAGTGAGCAGTTCTTC. This translates into CSVDRGIDSEQFF.

Concerning this clonotype itself: An end of the junction does not agree with germline; a read error may underlie this. The J gene is TRBJ1-1, the V gene TRBV29-1; D call uncertain. This CDR3 spans 12 amino acids. CDR1 and CDR2 from the germline V gene are SQVTM and ANQGSEA. In DNA form, the CDR3 reads TGCAGCGTGGTCGAGGTAGGAACTGGAGCTTTCTTT. Amino acid sequence: CSVVEVGTGAFF.

The chain combines TRBV7-9 with TRBJ1-1; D unresolved. The germline V and J ends were trimmed by 1 base and 4 bases, with 4 bases remaining between them. Germline V gives CDR1 SEHNR, CDR2 FQNEAQ (reference sequence). The CDR3 extends over 12 amino acids. In DNA, the CDR3 is TGTGCCAGCAGCTTAGACAGCACTGAAGCTTTCTTT. It encodes CASSLDSTEAFF.

CDR3 in amino acids: CSASGHDWGYTF. The CDR3 DNA follows: TGCAGTGCTAGTGGACACGATTGGGGCTACACCTTC. V gene TRBV20-1 combines with J gene TRBJ1-2; TRBD1 is a possible D gene (5 bases). The CDR3 consists of 12 residues. Germline-derived CDR1 and CDR2 are DFQATT and SNEGSKA (reference sequence). Trimming pared 3 bases from V and 8 bases from J, leaving 13 bases between.

The chain links TRBV29-1 to TRBJ2-7; 7 bases match TRBD1. Per germline, CDR1 SQVTM and CDR2 ANQGSEA. V shed 6 bases and J 4 bases; nucleotides not matched to a gene: 9. The CDR3 covers 13 residues. The CDR3 coding sequence is TGCAGCGTAGCATCGCGACAGGGTTACGAGCAGTACTTC. Translation gives CSVASRQGYEQYF.

The sample holds a few counts of this clonotype. The rearrangement uses TRBV10-2 and TRBJ1-5, with D hard to call. Trimming stripped 2 bases from V and 3 bases from J, with 14 bases between. Germline assignment: CDR1 WSHSY and CDR2 SAAADI. CDR3 length: 16 amino acids. This CDR3 reads CASSETVPGYNQPQHF. The CDR3 DNA reads as TGCGCCAGCAGTGAGACCGTACCAGGTTACAATCAGCCCCAGCATTTT.

The chain combines TRBV5-5 with TRBJ1-4; D is unresolved. Germline CDR1 is SGHKS and CDR2 is YYEKEE (reference sequence). Trimming shortened V by 1 base and J by 8 bases, and 12 bases separated the two germline ends. The CDR3 is 14 amino acids. The CDR3 is CASSLRAVGEKLFF. The CDR3 nucleotides read TGTGCCAGCAGCTTGCGGGCAGTTGGGGAAAAACTGTTTTTT.

In this sample, this clonotype turned up many times. The V call is TRBV20-1, the J call TRBJ2-3, with 11 bases fitting TRBD1. CDR1 DFQATT and CDR2 SNEGSKA come from the germline V gene (reference sequence). CDR3 length equals 15 residues. V lost 6 bases to trimming and J lost 7 bases; unmatched junction nucleotides: 12. The CDR3 region has the DNA TGCAGTGCGGGAAGAGGGACAGGGGGAACTTATACGCAGTATTTT. Amino acid sequence: CSAGRGTGGTYTQYF.

V is TRBV5-1 and J is TRBJ2-3; no definite D call. The CDR3 spans 14 residues. The V end was cut by 2 bases, the J end by 1 base, with 8 bases between. In germline, CDR1 is SGHRS, CDR2 YFSETQ. CDR3 coding DNA: TGCGCCAGCAGCTTACAGCAGGGCACAGATACGCAGTATTTT. The encoded protein is CASSLQQGTDTQYF.

This clonotype has a count of ten or more. This chain connects TRBV7-2 to TRBJ2-1; 7 bases align to TRBD2. This CDR3 has 15 amino acids. Germline V gives CDR1 SGHTA, CDR2 FQGNSA. V trimming: 0 bases; J trimming: 4 bases; junction bases outside the gene matches: 3. CDR3 DNA sequence: TGTGCCAGCAGCTTAGCTACAGCGGGATACAATGAGCAGTTCTTC. The encoded protein is CASSLATAGYNEQFF.

This clonotype was seen only a few times. This chain connects TRBV7-6 to TRBJ2-1, with D possibly being TRBD2 (6 bases). V lost 5 bases to trimming and J lost 11 bases, with 22 bases between them. The CDR3 has 15 amino acids. Germline V lookup: CDR1 SGHVS, CDR2 FNYEAQ. The CDR3 region has the DNA TGTGCCAGCAGCCAGGAGGCAGGATCGGGGGTCCAGCAGTTCTTC. This codes for CASSQEAGSGVQQFF.

The chain combines TRBV20-1 with TRBJ2-4; D gene unclear. This CDR3 comprises 13 residues. Deletions cut 5 bases from V and 7 bases from J, with 15 bases between. Per the germline V gene, CDR1 is DFQATT and CDR2 is SNEGSKA (reference sequence). CDR3 coding DNA: TGCAGTGCTCCGTCGTGGGATGGGAACATTCAGTACTTC. It yields the protein CSAPSWDGNIQYF.

This sequence joins TRBV5-1 and TRBJ2-1, with D unclear. The germline V and J ends were trimmed by 4 bases and 0 bases, with 8 bases remaining between them. The CDR3 runs 14 residues. Germline loops: CDR1 SGHRS, CDR2 YFSETQ. The CDR3 nucleotides read TGCGCCAGCAGCGTCCCCGTCTCCTACAATGAGCAGTTCTTC. This codes for CASSVPVSYNEQFF.

This chain uses TRBV12-3 or TRBV12-4 with TRBJ1-2; 11 positions match TRBD1. Trimming cost V 6 bases and J 4 bases; bases outside gene matches: 7. This CDR3 comprises 15 residues. CDR3 nucleotide sequence: TGTGCCAGCAGAGCCGGGACAGGGGGAGGCTATGGCTACACCTTC. Protein sequence: CASRAGTGGGYGYTF.

This clonotype was seen a handful of times. The chain employs TRBV4-3 and TRBJ2-1; 8 bases map to TRBD2. Germline loops: CDR1 LGHNA, CDR2 YSLEER. V was pared by 2 bases and J by 0 bases, with 12 bases of the junction left unmatched. There are 19 residues in the CDR3. CDR3 amino acids: CASSQRRTSLTSSYNEQFF. The CDR3 coding sequence is TGCGCCAGCAGCCAACGCCGGACTAGCTTGACGAGCTCCTACAATGAGCAGTTCTTC.

A few counts support this clonotype. The chain carries TRBV24-1 and TRBJ1-4; weak D call: TRBD1 (5 bases). Trimming took off 9 bases at V and 5 bases at J, with 12 bases between the two ends. From germline, CDR1 is KGHDR and CDR2 SFDVKD. The CDR3 is made up of 13 amino acids. The CDR3 DNA reads as TGTGCCACCGCTGAGGGACGGAATGAAAAACTGTTTTTT. Translating gives CATAEGRNEKLFF.

This clonotype was picked up a small number of times. DNA for the CDR3: TGTGCCAGCAGTCCCCGGGACGGACGGCCAGATACGCAGTATTTT. This sequence encodes CASSPRDGRPDTQYF. V is TRBV12-3 or TRBV12-4 and J is TRBJ2-3; D possibly uses TRBD1 or TRBD2 (5 bases each). V dropped 5 bases and J dropped 4 bases, with 16 bases sitting between them. The CDR3 has 15 residues.

This clonotype was counted a few times. V and J are TRBV10-3 and TRBJ1-6, with D tentatively TRBD1 (5 bases). CDR3 length: 16 residues. Germline CDR1 is ENHRY and CDR2 is SYGVKD. The V and J ends lost 0 bases and 3 bases respectively, with 9 bases between them. The CDR3 loop is CAISESMQGYNSPLHF. The CDR3 DNA is TGTGCCATCAGTGAGTCGATGCAGGGCTATAATTCACCCCTCCACTTT.